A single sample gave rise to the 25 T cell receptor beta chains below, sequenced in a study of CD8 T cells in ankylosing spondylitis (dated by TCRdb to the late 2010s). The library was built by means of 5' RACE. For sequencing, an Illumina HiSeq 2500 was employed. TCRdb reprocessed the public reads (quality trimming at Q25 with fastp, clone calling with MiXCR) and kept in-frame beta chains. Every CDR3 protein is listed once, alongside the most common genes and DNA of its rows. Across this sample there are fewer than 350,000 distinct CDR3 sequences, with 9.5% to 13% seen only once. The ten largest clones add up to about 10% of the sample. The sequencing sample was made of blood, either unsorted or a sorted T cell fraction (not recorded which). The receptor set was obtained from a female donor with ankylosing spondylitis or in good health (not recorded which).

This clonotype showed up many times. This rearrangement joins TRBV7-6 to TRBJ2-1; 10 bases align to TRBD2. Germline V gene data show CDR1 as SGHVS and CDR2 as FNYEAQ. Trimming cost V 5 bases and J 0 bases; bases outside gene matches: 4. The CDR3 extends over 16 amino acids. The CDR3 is CASSRGLADSYNEQFF. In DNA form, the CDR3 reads TGTGCCAGCAGCCGCGGACTAGCGGACTCCTACAATGAGCAGTTCTTC. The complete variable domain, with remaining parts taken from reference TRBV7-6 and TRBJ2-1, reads GAGVSQSPRYKVTKRGQDVALRCDPISGHVSLYWYRQALGQGPEFLTYFNYEAQQDKSGLPNDRFSAERPEGSISTLTIQRTEQRDSAMYRCASSRGLADSYNEQFFGPGTRLTVL.

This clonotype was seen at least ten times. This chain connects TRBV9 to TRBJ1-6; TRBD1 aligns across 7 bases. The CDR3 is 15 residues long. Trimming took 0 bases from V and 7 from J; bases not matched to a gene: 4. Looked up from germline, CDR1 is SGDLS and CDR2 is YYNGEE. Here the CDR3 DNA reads TGTGCCAGCAGCGTAGATCCAGGGGGGAATTCACCCCTCCACTTT. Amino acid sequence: CASSVDPGGNSPLHF.

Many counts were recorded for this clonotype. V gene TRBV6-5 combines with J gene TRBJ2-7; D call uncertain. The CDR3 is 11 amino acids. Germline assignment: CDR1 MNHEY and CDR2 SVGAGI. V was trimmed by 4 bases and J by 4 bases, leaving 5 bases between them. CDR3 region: CASSSPYEQYF. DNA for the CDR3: TGTGCCAGCAGTTCGCCGTACGAGCAGTACTTC.

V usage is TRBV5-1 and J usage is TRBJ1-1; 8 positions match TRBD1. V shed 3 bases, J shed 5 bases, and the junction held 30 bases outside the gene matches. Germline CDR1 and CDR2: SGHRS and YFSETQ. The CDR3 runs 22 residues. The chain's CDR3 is CASSYQGSGQDPPPPRGTEAFF. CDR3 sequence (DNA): TGCGCCAGCAGCTACCAAGGATCGGGACAGGACCCCCCTCCTCCCCGTGGGACTGAAGCTTTCTTT.

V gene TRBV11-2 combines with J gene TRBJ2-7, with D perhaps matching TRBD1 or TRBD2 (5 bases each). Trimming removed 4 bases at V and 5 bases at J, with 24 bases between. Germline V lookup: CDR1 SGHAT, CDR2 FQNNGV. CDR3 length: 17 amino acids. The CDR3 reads CASSSRGWDLKRDEQYF. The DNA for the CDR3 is TGTGCCAGCAGCTCCCGAGGATGGGACCTGAAAAGGGACGAGCAGTACTTC.

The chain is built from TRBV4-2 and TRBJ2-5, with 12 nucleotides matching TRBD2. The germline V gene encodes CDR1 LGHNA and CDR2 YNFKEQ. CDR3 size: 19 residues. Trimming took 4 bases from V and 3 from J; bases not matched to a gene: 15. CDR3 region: CASSPTLLAGGPIEETQYF. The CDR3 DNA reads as TGTGCCAGCAGCCCTACCCTCCTAGCGGGAGGGCCGATTGAAGAGACCCAGTACTTC.

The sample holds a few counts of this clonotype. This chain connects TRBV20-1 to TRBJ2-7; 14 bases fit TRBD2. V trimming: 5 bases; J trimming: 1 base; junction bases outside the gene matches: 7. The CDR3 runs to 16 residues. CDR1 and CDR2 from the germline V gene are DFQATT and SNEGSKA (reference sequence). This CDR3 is CSASGTSGGKSYEQYF. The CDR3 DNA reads TGCAGTGCTTCCGGGACTAGCGGGGGAAAATCCTACGAGCAGTACTTC.

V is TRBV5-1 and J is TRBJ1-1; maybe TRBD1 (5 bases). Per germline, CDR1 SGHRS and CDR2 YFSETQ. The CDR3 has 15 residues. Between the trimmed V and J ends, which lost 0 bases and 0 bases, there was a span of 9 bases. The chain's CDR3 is CASSLGTSLNTEAFF. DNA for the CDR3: TGCGCCAGCAGCTTGGGGACATCATTGAACACTGAAGCTTTCTTT.

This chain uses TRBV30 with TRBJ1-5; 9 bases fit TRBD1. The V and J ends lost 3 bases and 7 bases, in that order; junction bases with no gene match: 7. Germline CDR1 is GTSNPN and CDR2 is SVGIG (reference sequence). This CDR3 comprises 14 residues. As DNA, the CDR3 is TGTGCCTGGAGCCACAGGGGGCTAGGGCAGCCCCAGCATTTT. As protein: CAWSHRGLGQPQHF.

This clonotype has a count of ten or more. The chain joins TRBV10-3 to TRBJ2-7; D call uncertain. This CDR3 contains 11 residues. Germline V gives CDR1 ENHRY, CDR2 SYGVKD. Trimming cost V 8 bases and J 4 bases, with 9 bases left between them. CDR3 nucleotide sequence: TGTGCCATCTCGCCAAAATACGAGCAGTACTTC. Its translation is CAISPKYEQYF.

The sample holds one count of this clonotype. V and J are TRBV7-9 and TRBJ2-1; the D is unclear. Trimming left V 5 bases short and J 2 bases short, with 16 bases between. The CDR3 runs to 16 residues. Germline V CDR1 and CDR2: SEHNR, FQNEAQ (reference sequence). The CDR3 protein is CASSLQSSLAYNEQFF. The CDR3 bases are TGTGCCAGCAGCCTACAGTCTAGTCTCGCCTACAATGAGCAGTTCTTC.

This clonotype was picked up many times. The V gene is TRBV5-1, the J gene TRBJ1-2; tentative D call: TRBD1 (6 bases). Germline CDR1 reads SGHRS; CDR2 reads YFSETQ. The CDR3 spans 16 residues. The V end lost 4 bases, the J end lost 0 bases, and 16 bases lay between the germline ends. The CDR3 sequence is CASSPGAGGTNYGYTF. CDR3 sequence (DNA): TGCGCCAGCAGCCCCGGGGCGGGGGGCACTAACTATGGCTACACCTTC. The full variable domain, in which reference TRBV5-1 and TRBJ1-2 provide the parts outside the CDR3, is KAGVTQTPRYLIKTRGQQVTLSCSPISGHRSVSWYQQTPGQGLQFLFEYFSETQRNKGNFPGRFSGRQFSNSRSEMNVSTLELGDSALYLCASSPGAGGTNYGYTFGSGTRLTVV.

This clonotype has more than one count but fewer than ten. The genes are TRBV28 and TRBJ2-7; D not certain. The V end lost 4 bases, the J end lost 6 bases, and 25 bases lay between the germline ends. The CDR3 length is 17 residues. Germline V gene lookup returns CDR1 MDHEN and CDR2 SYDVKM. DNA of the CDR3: TGTGCCAGCAGTTATTCCATACAGTTAGGTCCGTTACCCGAGCAGTACTTC. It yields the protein CASSYSIQLGPLPEQYF.

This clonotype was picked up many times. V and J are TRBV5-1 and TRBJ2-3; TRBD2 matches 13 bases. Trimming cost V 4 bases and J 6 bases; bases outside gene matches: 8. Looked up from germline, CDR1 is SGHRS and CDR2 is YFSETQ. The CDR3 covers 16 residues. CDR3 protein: CASSTGLAGVSDTQYF. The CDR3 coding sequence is TGCGCCAGCAGCACCGGACTAGCGGGAGTGTCGGATACGCAGTATTTT.

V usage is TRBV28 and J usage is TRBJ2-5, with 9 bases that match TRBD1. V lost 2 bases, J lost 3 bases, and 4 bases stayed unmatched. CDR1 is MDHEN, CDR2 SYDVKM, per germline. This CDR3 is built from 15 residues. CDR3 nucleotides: TGTGCCAGCAGTTTAGGGACAGGGTTTGAAGAGACCCAGTACTTC. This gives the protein CASSLGTGFEETQYF.

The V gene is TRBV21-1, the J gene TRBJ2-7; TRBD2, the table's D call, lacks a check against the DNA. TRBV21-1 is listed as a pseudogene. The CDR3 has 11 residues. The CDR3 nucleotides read TGTGCCAGCCTCGGGGGAGGGGAGCAGTACTTC. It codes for CASLGGGEQYF.

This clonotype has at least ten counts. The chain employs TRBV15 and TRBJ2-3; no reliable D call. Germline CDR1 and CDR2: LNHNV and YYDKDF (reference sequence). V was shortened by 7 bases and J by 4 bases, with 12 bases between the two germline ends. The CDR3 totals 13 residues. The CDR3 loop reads CATKHAGPDTQYF. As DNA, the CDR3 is TGTGCCACCAAACACGCAGGACCAGATACGCAGTATTTT. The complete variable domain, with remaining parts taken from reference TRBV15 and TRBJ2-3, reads DAMVIQNPRYQVTQFGKPVTLSCSQTLNHNVMYWYQQKSSQAPKLLFHYYDKDFNNEADTPDNFQSRRPNTSFCFLDIRSPGLGDTAMYLCATKHAGPDTQYFGPGTRLTVL.

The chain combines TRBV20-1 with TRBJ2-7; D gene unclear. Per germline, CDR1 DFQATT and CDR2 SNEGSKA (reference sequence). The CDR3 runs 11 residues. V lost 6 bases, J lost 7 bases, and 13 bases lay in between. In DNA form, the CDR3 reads TGCAGTGCCGCCCAGACTGGGGAGCAGTACTTC. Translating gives CSAAQTGEQYF.

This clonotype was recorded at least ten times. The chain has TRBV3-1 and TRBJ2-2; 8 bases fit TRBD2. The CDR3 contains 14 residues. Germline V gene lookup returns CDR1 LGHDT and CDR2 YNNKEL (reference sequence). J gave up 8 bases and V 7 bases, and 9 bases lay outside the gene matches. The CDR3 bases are TGTGCCAGCACGGTCGTCGTAGCGGGAGGGGAGCTGTTTTTT. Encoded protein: CASTVVVAGGELFF.

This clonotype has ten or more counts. CDR3 in amino acids: CSARDLGVAGVSDTQYF. The CDR3 DNA reads TGCAGTGCTAGAGATCTGGGGGTAGCGGGAGTTTCGGATACGCAGTATTTT. This rearrangement joins TRBV20-1 to TRBJ2-3; 9 nucleotides line up with TRBD2. V trimming: 0 bases; J trimming: 6 bases; junction bases outside the gene matches: 13. In germline, CDR1 is DFQATT, CDR2 SNEGSKA (reference sequence). The CDR3 has 17 amino acids.

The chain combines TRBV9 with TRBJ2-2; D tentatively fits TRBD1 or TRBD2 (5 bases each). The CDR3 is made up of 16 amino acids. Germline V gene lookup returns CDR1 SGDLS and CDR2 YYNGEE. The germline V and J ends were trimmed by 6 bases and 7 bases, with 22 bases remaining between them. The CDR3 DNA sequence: TGTGCCAGCACACCTAAGCTAGGGGAGCGCAGCGGGGAGCTGTTTTTT. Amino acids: CASTPKLGERSGELFF. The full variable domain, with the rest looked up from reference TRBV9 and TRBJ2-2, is DSGVTQTPKHLITATGQRVTLRCSPRSGDLSVYWYQQSLDQGLQFLIQYYNGEERAKGNILERFSAQQFPDLHSELNLSSLELGDSALYFCASTPKLGERSGELFFGEGSRLTVL.

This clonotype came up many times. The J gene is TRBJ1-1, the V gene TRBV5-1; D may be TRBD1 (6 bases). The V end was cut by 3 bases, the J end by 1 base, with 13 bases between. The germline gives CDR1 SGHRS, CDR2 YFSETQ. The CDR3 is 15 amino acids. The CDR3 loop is CASSSAPTGNTEAFF. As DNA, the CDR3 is TGCGCCAGCAGCTCGGCACCGACAGGGAACACTGAAGCTTTCTTT.

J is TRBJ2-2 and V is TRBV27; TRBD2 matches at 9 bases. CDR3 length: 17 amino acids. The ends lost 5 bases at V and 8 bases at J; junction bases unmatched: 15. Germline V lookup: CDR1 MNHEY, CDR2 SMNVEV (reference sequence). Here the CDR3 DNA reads TGTGCCAGCAGTCCGAGCGGGAGGTCCCTCTTCACTGGGGAGCTGTTTTTT. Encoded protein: CASSPSGRSLFTGELFF.

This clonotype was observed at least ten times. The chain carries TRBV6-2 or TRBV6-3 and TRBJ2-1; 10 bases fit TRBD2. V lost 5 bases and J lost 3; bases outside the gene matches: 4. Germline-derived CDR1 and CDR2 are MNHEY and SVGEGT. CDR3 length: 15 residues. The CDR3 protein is CASSHRTSGYNEQFF. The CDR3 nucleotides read TGTGCCAGCAGTCACCGGACTAGCGGCTACAATGAGCAGTTCTTC.

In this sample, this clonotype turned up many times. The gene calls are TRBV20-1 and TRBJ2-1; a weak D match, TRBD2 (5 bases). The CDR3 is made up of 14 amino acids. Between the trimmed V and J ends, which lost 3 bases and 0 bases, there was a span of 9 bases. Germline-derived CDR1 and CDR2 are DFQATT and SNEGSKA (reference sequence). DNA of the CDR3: TGCAGTGCTAGTGGTGGGAGCTCCTACAATGAGCAGTTCTTC. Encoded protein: CSASGGSSYNEQFF.